This TCR beta chain was identified during a study of cytomegalovirus exposure and HLA in healthy donors listed by TCRdb under 2017. In terms of the full investigation: In an earlier analysis of around 540 of the donors, 276 Gb of sequence data and 117 million unique TCR beta sequences from 150 million to 200 million T cells were reported. An early release that covered more than 550 HLA-typed donors contained approximately 300 gigabases of sequencing data and some 87 million unique TCR sequences. The genetic ancestry cluster associated with self-reported Caucasian donors included roughly 84% of the 350 to 500 genotyped donors. The study aimed to test whether cataloging public T cell receptors could reveal signatures of past pathogen exposure. The study profiled the T cell repertoires of under 850 subjects by immunosequencing and related them to cytomegalovirus serostatus. Besides the first cohort of roughly 700 subjects, a separate validation cohort made up of about 120 different subjects was used. To predict cytomegalovirus infection status, the study combined high-throughput TCR immunosequencing, statistical association of individual TCRs with disease status, and machine learning. To study patterns of TCR occurrence, a later analysis re-analyzed previously published TCR beta repertoires from around 660 donors and added high-resolution HLA genotyping. The later analysis used no new phenotypic data to find candidate immune exposures, relying instead on TCR beta sequences and their occurrence across donors. To decide whether each TCR beta V gene segment behaved as functional or pseudogenic, an earlier analysis of 587 of the donors relied on high-throughput TCR beta sequencing. Donor age, sex, ethnicity and CMV serostatus were compiled together with the repertoire data. Genome-wide SNP genotypes for about 65% of the 666 donors were used in a later genetic analysis, which treated that subset as a discovery cohort. Every discovery cohort repertoire had been produced on one sequencing platform. Both class I and class II loci were covered by HLA typing, at four-digit resolution. The number of typed donors differed by locus: roughly 629-640 for A, B, C, DRB1 and DQB1; approximately 540 for DQA1; approximately 600 for DPA1; and around 450 for DPB1. Because of strong linkage in the cohort, roughly five DR-DQ haplotypes were treated as single units for association and clustering. Among roughly 400 genotyped donors of the cohort, an average of approximately 240,000 unique TCR beta nucleotide sequences was sequenced per donor, of which about 19% were non-productive. General conclusions and limits of the study: The authors suggested that the approach could potentially be extended to other disease states and immunological phenotypes. Compared with the approximately 710-donor mean, donors in an Asian-associated ancestry cluster had fewer N-insertions in productive TCRs, according to a later genetic analysis. According to a later analysis, parvovirus B19, influenza, CMV and Epstein-Barr virus appeared linked to several top co-occurrence clusters. Presence/absence analyses assumed roughly uniform sequencing depth across donors, an assumption that may not hold. Broadly in line with IMGT annotations, most TCR beta V segments showed up in productive rearrangements about 87% or about 30% of the time in an earlier analysis of under 700 of the donors. Linkage disequilibrium might explain the correlated functional status among segregating V segments, but an unknown experimental factor could not be excluded. Most CMV-associated TCR beta chains appeared to be HLA-restricted in a later analysis, and the HLA associations seemed to be driven largely by CMV exposure. The classifier was reported to diagnose cytomegalovirus status with high specificity and sensitivity in both the original and validation cohorts. The study listed 150 to 200 TCR beta chains as associated with cytomegalovirus. A cluster of highly shared sequence variants was judged likely to represent a technical artifact of the sequencing pipeline. Only TCR beta chains were sequenced in this cohort, and the absence of alpha or paired-chain data limited detectable features. In a later analysis, TCR association rates were found to vary across HLA loci, with the most associated TCRs seen for DRB1 alleles and the fewest for HLA-C alleles. HLA typing was unavailable for some donors at each locus, so association tests used only the typed subset. Because counts were too low, seventeen rarely observed V segments, including chromosome 9 orphons, were excluded from the earlier analysis of 587 of the donors. In vitro tests confirmed that a few of the cytomegalovirus-associated TCR beta chains recognize cytomegalovirus antigens. In a later analysis, HLA-associated TCR beta chains showed more clonal expansion and lower generation probabilities than non-associated chains that were equally common. Most TCR sequences were observed very rarely across donors, whereas some public TCRs were present in many individuals. A later genetic analysis associated a missense DCLRE1C variant with V-gene and J-gene trimming of TCR beta chains, and an independent cohort replicated the association. Assigning TCR associations to individual alleles was difficult when HLA alleles, especially DR and DQ, strongly co-occurred. At a false discovery rate of 0.05, a later analysis linked around 15,000 TCR beta sequences to specific HLA alleles. A further reported finding was that TCR beta sequences accurately predicted the HLA-A and HLA-B alleles for most subjects in the first cohort. The 87-base-pair reads could not distinguish some IMGT-functional V segments, including TRBV6-2 and TRBV6-3, so those segments were excluded. Immune exposure information for the cohort was limited to CMV serostatus.

The cohort was made up of 666 healthy bone marrow donors. Cohort members were all nominally healthy when sampled, although unrecorded immune exposures were likely present. The donor was CMV seronegative and belonged to the group of around 400 seronegative cohort members. Each donor provided a peripheral blood sample, and peripheral blood mononuclear cells were used for TCR beta sequencing. Genomic DNA was extracted from the blood cell samples with the Qiagen DNeasy Blood Extraction Kit. The germline V gene gives CDR1 as MDHEN and CDR2 as SYDVKM. Counted from cysteine to phenylalanine, this CDR3 has 15 amino acids. This entry keeps only the CDR3 DNA: 45 bases, framed from base 1. V is cut by 3 bases and J by 0 bases, and the space between the germline ends is 10 bases. Notes on this clone: What antigen it recognizes has not been identified. No qualities accompany the bases; no much larger clone lies one base away.

The library was generated by the immunoSEQ multiplex PCR assay. The multiplex PCR relied on a mix of 60 forward primers for TCR Vbeta segments and 13 reverse primers for TCR Jbeta segments. A multiplex PCR assay on genomic DNA amplified the CDR3 region of rearranged TCR beta genes. On the Illumina HiSeq System, the amplified TCR beta libraries were sequenced as 87-base-pair reads. The authors' analysis ran thus. Across the roughly 600 repertoires, a later analysis counted around 80 million unique TCR beta chains, 8.5 million to 12 million of which were shared by at least two donors. To remove PCR and sequencing errors, raw reads were error-corrected and collapsed into unique sequences using a nearest-neighbor algorithm that merged closely related sequences. Alignment of CDR3 sequences to IMGT reference sequences was used to assign V, D and J gene segments. For a sequence to be retained, a match of at least six nucleotides was required to both a V gene segment and a J gene segment. Rearrangements were classified as productive when the CDR3 lacked stop codons and remained in frame with V and J, and all other rearrangements were classified as non-productive. Following IMGT convention, CDR3 was defined as the stretch from the second conserved V-encoded cysteine to the conserved J-encoded phenylalanine. Sequences without an unambiguous match to a single V gene segment were excluded from the earlier analysis of about 630 of the donors. In an earlier analysis of some 590 of the donors, V segments were called functional above 56.7% productive rearrangements and were called segregating when the between-donor standard deviation exceeded 5%. A statistical classification framework was built for diagnosing cytomegalovirus status from the catalog of TCR beta chain sequences. V and J gene assignment, in a later analysis, came from comparing TCR nucleotide sequences with IMGT/GENE-DB human TR gene sequences. The TCRdist pipeline was used in a later analysis to assign CDR3 sequences and most-parsimonious VDJ recombination scenarios. A later analysis defined each TCR beta chain by its CDR3 amino acid sequence plus V-gene family, and excluded reads lacking a unique V-gene family. A later analysis removed 592 highly shared, low-generation-probability nucleotide sequences to deal with suspected cross-contamination and a sequencing artifact. For each public chain, a later analysis derived a clonal expansion index from normalized ranks of inferred template counts within each repertoire. In a later analysis, generation probabilities were computed using a VDJ recombination model fitted to out-of-frame rearrangements, and the results were checked against IGoR. In a later analysis, TCR-TCR, TCR-HLA and TCR-CMV co-occurrence was scored with hypergeometric tests, and a repertoire-size bias correction was applied to TCR pairs. False discovery rates were estimated in a later analysis by permuting HLA or CMV assignments 20 times. In a later analysis, co-occurring TCRs were grouped using DBSCAN, with TCRdist sequence similarity added in when clustering inside HLA-allele-positive subsets. Repertoires with fewer than 30,000 or more than 120,000 public chains, plus five repertoires with anomalous nucleotide sharing, were excluded from co-occurrence clustering. Sourced from immuneACCESS, this table was stored by TCRdb with only in-frame sequences that have V and J called. A share of the clones is absent; for the studies checked, an unresolved V gene accounts for under half, and the remainder has no known explanation. V and J calls and clone size follow that table, whereas D and trimming were derived from the DNA. The sample records 150,000 to 250,000 clones, around 78% of which are singletons. Jointly, the top ten make up roughly 2% of the sample.

The rearranged segments are TRBV28 and TRBJ2-3; the best D guess is TRBD2, with 6 bases matching. Sequencing was done on a sample of PBMCs. The sequence derives from a young man in good health and CMV-seronegative. The CDR3 region: CASSLGSGSTDTQYF. Here is the DNA: TGTGCCAGCAGTTTGGGGAGCGGGAGCACAGATACGCAGTATTTT.